These T cell receptor beta chains were read from a single sample in a study of shared clonotypes between healthy human individuals. The repertoire was sequenced with immunoSEQ multiplex PCR; TCRdb's copy has only in-frame clones and lacks some. This table has about 100,000 clones, approximately 70% appearing once. The sample comprised memory CD8+ T cells sorted from blood. The receptors derive from a woman in her twenties or thirties in good health. The CDR3 runs from the conserved cysteine through the conserved F or W. A D gene is named only where the DNA matches it firmly. For some rows the clone size is stated as once, few or many, or as a class when expanded; others skip it.

TRBJ2-3	-	-	TRBV4-1	CASSLGADTQYF	TGCGCCAGCAGCTTAGGAGCAGATACGCAGTATTTT
TRBJ2-7	-	-	TRBV30	CAWRDMASYEQYF	TGTGCCTGGAGGGACATGGCTAGCTACGAGCAGTACTTC
TRBJ1-1	few	-	TRBV19	CASSIEHFNTEAFF	TGTGCCAGTAGTATAGAACACTTTAACACTGAAGCTTTCTTT
TRBJ1-2	few	TRBD1	TRBV6-6	CASSRDPGQGADGYTF	TGTGCCAGCAGCCGCGACCCGGGACAGGGGGCAGATGGCTACACCTTC
TRBJ2-7	few	TRBD1	TRBV10-3	CAISESITGGMNEQYF	TGTGCCATCAGTGAGTCTATAACAGGGGGCATGAACGAGCAGTACTTC
TRBJ2-6	-	-	TRBV15	CATSRVSLANSGANVLTF	TGTGCCACCAGCAGAGTCTCGCTAGCCAACTCTGGGGCCAACGTCCTGACTTTC
TRBJ2-7	-	TRBD2	TRBV7-6	CASSHDLPSGRAYEQYF	TGTGCCAGCAGCCATGACCTGCCTAGCGGGAGGGCCTACGAGCAGTACTTC
TRBJ2-7	few	-	TRBV10-2	CASSESDSHEQYF	TGCGCCAGCAGTGAGTCAGACAGCCACGAGCAGTACTTC
TRBJ1-4	-	-	TRBV27	CASSIGTANEKLFF	TGTGCCAGCAGTATCGGGACTGCTAATGAAAAACTGTTTTTT
TRBJ1-5	-	-	TRBV16	CASSHRGNRESQPQHF	TGTGCCAGCAGCCATAGGGGAAACAGGGAAAGTCAGCCCCAGCATTTT
TRBJ2-1	once	-	TRBV27	CASRPTGTIKDNEQFF	TGTGCCAGCAGACCTACCGGGACAATTAAAGACAATGAGCAGTTCTTC
TRBJ1-1	few	TRBD1	TRBV2	CASPHSTGRGRTEAFF	TGTGCCAGCCCTCACTCGACAGGGAGGGGACGAACTGAAGCTTTCTTT
TRBJ1-5	once	-	TRBV10-3	CAISESSVYQPQHF	TGTGCCATCAGTGAGTCATCGGTTTATCAGCCCCAGCATTTT
TRBJ2-7	-	TRBD2	TRBV15	CATSRGVSGRYEQYF	TGTGCCACCAGCAGAGGAGTTAGCGGGAGGTACGAGCAGTACTTC
TRBJ1-5	once	-	TRBV11-2	CASSLYGGINQPQHF	TGTGCCAGCAGCTTATACGGGGGGATAAATCAGCCCCAGCATTTT
TRBJ1-4	-	TRBD1	TRBV18	CASSPPGQGNEKLFF	TGTGCCAGCTCACCCCCGGGACAGGGGAATGAAAAACTGTTTTTT
TRBJ2-3	-	-	TRBV27	CASSLLSTDTQYF	TGTGCCAGCAGTCTTCTTAGCACAGATACGCAGTATTTT